This TCR beta chain was captured by sequencing in a study of T cell responses to AZD1222 COVID-19 vaccine. Overall study findings and caveats: The study reported that nearly half of spike-specific TCRs target unmutated variant regions. Spike-specific TCRs gained breadth and depth after people received two AZD1222 doses. Baseline seropositivity characterized only 5 to 7 AZD1222 recipients. Spike regions recognized by vaccine-associated CD4 TCRs spanned the protein, led by 160-218 and 743-854.

Of note for this clone: Its antigen is not known.

The V gene lost 6 bases and the J gene lost 1 base, with 16 bases spanning the gap. Germline V gives CDR1 SNHLY, CDR2 FYNNEI. The CDR3 consists of 16 residues. Clones were read by immunoSEQ multiplex PCR, and TCRdb kept only the in-frame ones, dropping some. Counted here are over 100,000 clones, approximately 87% occurring once; the ten biggest clones make up about 4%. Here the sequenced sample was peripheral blood, taken 28 days after the second AZD1222 dose. V usage is TRBV2 and J usage is TRBJ1-5; perhaps TRBD1 as D (5 bases). This receptor was obtained from an adult who received the AZD1222 COVID-19 vaccine. CDR3 sequence reads: CASSPGTFLSNQPQHF. CDR3 nucleotides: TGTGCCAGCAGCCCTGGGACCTTCCTGAGCAATCAGCCCCAGCATTTT.